Presented here are 29 T cell receptor beta chains from one specimen sequenced in a study of shared clonotypes between healthy human individuals. The repertoire was sequenced with immunoSEQ multiplex PCR; TCRdb's copy has only in-frame clones and lacks some. Of about 600,000 clones listed, about 80% are singletons. The sequenced sample consisted of PBMCs. These receptors were collected from a woman between 40 and 50 years old in good health. Some clones in this sample may be carry-over from other donors' samples.

The gene calls are TRBV11-2 and TRBJ1-2, with 8 bases matching TRBD1. With V trimmed by 2 bases and J by 3 bases, 8 bases remained unmatched. The germline gives CDR1 SGHAT, CDR2 FQNNGV. The CDR3 spans 16 residues. CDR3 sequence reads: CASSLNGAGGDYGYTF. The DNA of the CDR3 is TGTGCCAGCAGCTTAAATGGGGCAGGGGGCGACTATGGCTACACCTTC.

V usage is TRBV6-5 and J usage is TRBJ1-1; 7 bases are a match to TRBD1. The CDR3 spans 16 residues. V dropped 6 bases and J dropped 2; count of bases not matched to a gene: 12. In germline, CDR1 is MNHEY, CDR2 SVGAGI. CDR3 protein: CASRYDRDIPNTEAFF. CDR3 DNA sequence: TGTGCCAGCAGATACGACAGGGATATACCCAACACTGAAGCTTTCTTT.

The CDR3 spells CASGVIFTDTQYF. The DNA for the CDR3 is TGTGCCAGCGGGGTCATATTCACAGATACGCAGTATTTT. This chain links TRBV28 with TRBJ2-3, with D hard to call. Germline lookup yields CDR1 MDHEN and CDR2 SYDVKM. The CDR3 runs 13 residues. The V and J ends lost 8 bases and 2 bases respectively, with 11 bases between them.

The rearrangement uses TRBV28 and TRBJ1-5, with D perhaps matching TRBD1 (5 bases). Looked up from germline, CDR1 is MDHEN and CDR2 is SYDVKM. This CDR3 has 15 residues. Trimming removed 5 bases at V and 2 bases at J, with 13 bases between. The chain's CDR3 is CASSTQGFGNQPQHF. The CDR3 bases are TGTGCCAGCAGTACTCAGGGTTTCGGCAATCAGCCCCAGCATTTT. The entire variable domain, with the rest obtained from reference TRBV28 and TRBJ1-5, is as follows: DVKVTQSSRYLVKRTGEKVFLECVQDMDHENMFWYRQDPGLGLRLIYFSYDVKMKEKGDIPEGYSVSREKKERFSLILESASTNQTSMYLCASSTQGFGNQPQHFGDGTRLSIL.

The table lists this clone with a count of one. The V gene is TRBV28, the J gene TRBJ1-5, with D unclear. The germline V gene encodes CDR1 MDHEN and CDR2 SYDVKM. The V gene lost 5 bases and the J gene lost 2 bases, with 10 bases spanning the gap. The CDR3 loop spans 14 amino acids. CDR3 DNA: TGTGCCAGCAGTGGGGTATTGGGCAATCAGCCCCAGCATTTT. It is translated as CASSGVLGNQPQHF.

The rearrangement uses TRBV7-7 and TRBJ1-5; no reliable D call. The germline V and J ends were trimmed by 1 base and 9 bases, with 10 bases remaining between them. CDR3 size: 13 residues. Germline V gives CDR1 SSHAT, CDR2 FNYEAQ (reference sequence). The CDR3 DNA reads TGTGCCAGCAGCTTAGACAGCTCGGGGCCCCAGCATTTT. This encodes CASSLDSSGPQHF.

With respect to this clone: Other DNA sequences in the sample encode the same CDR3. The chain carries TRBV2 and TRBJ2-7; D is possibly TRBD2 (5 bases). Germline V gives CDR1 SNHLY, CDR2 FYNNEI. V was trimmed by 7 bases and J by 5 bases, leaving 21 bases between them. The CDR3 has 15 residues. The CDR3 coding sequence is TGTGCCAGCACCCGCGGTCGGGGTTTGGGCAACGAGCAGTACTTC. Its protein product is CASTRGRGLGNEQYF. Looking up the rest from reference TRBV2 and TRBJ2-7 gives the full variable domain: EPEVTQTPSHQVTQMGQEVILRCVPISNHLYFYWYRQILGQKVEFLVSFYNNEISEKSEIFDDQFSVERPDGSNFTLKIRSTKLEDSAMYFCASTRGRGLGNEQYFGPGTRLTVT.

The chain employs TRBV5-1 and TRBJ2-3, with 12 positions matching TRBD2. The CDR3 runs to 16 residues. Germline V gene data show CDR1 as SGHRS and CDR2 as YFSETQ. V shed 5 bases, J shed 3 bases, and the junction held 7 bases outside the gene matches. This CDR3 reads CASRWTSGTGTDTQYF. The CDR3 DNA follows: TGCGCCAGCAGATGGACTAGCGGGACGGGGACAGATACGCAGTATTTT.

The rearrangement joins TRBV2 to TRBJ2-1; the match to TRBD2 covers 14 bases. CDR1 is SNHLY and CDR2 is FYNNEI in the germline V gene. V gave up 8 bases and J gave up 0 bases; unmatched junction bases: 21. The CDR3 is 22 amino acids. CDR3 DNA: TGTGCCAGCGAGCCACCAACGCTTCCGACTAGCGGGAGGGGGAGCTCCTACAATGAGCAGTTCTTC. It yields the protein CASEPPTLPTSGRGSSYNEQFF.

This clone was seen more than once but under ten times. CDR3 DNA sequence: TGTGCCAGCAGCAGTTCAGACAGGGGGTTCCTCTACGAGCAGTACTTC. Amino acids: CASSSSDRGFLYEQYF. The V and J genes are TRBV21-1 and TRBJ2-7; TRBD1 is the table's D call and was not checked against the DNA. TRBV21-1 is noted as a pseudogene. This CDR3 has 16 amino acids.

This rearrangement joins TRBV27 to TRBJ2-1; TRBD2 matches 14 bases. This CDR3 comprises 17 residues. V lost 1 base and J lost 7; bases outside the gene matches: 6. The germline gives CDR1 MNHEY, CDR2 SMNVEV (reference sequence). The CDR3 region is CASSLWTSGRTANEQFF. The CDR3 coding sequence is TGTGCCAGCAGTTTATGGACTAGCGGGAGGACGGCGAATGAGCAGTTCTTC.

This clone was observed a few times. The chain has TRBV13 and TRBJ2-3, with TRBD2 identical over 12 bases. The CDR3 sequence is 17 residues long. Trimming at V came to 2 bases and at J to 4 bases, leaving 7 bases not matched to a gene. Germline lookup yields CDR1 PRHDT and CDR2 FYEKMQ (reference sequence). CDR3 sequence reads: CASSLPSTSGSPDTQYF. CDR3 bases: TGTGCCAGCAGCTTACCCTCGACTAGCGGGAGTCCAGATACGCAGTATTTT.

The V gene is TRBV6-9, the J gene TRBJ2-5; TRBD2 agrees at 9 bases. The better agreement between TRBJ2-7 and the DNA end casts doubt on the J call. Looked up from germline, CDR1 is MNHGY and CDR2 is SVAAGI. This CDR3 comprises 15 residues. The CDR3 nucleotides read TGTGCCAGCAATCCAGCGGGAGGACTGACATACGAGCAGTACTTC. It translates to CASNPAGGLTYEQYF.

V usage is TRBV27 and J usage is TRBJ2-7; TRBD1 is a possible D gene (5 bases). Trimming pared 4 bases from V and 3 bases from J, leaving 10 bases between. The length of the CDR3 is 13 residues. From germline, CDR1 is MNHEY and CDR2 SMNVEV (reference sequence). CDR3 sequence: CASSYGHDYEQYF. The CDR3 bases are TGTGCCAGCAGTTACGGACACGACTACGAGCAGTACTTC.

The chain links TRBV7-9 to TRBJ2-1, with D unresolved. The V gene lost 5 bases and the J gene lost 0 bases, with 8 bases spanning the gap. This CDR3 region has 14 residues. Germline values: CDR1 SEHNR, CDR2 FQNEAQ (reference sequence). CDR3 region: CASSPIGSYNEQFF. CDR3 in DNA: TGTGCCAGCAGCCCAATAGGCTCCTACAATGAGCAGTTCTTC.

On this clone itself: Different DNA sequences within this sample yield the same CDR3. CDR3 sequence (DNA): TGCGCCAGCAGCTTCGGCACTGGAGTGGATACGCAGTATTTT. It yields the protein CASSFGTGVDTQYF. The chain uses TRBV5-1 and TRBJ2-3; D is uncertain. The V end lost 2 bases, the J end lost 6 bases, and 13 bases lay between the germline ends. In germline, CDR1 is SGHRS, CDR2 YFSETQ. This CDR3 contains 14 residues.

The V call is TRBV27, the J call TRBJ2-7; D possibly corresponds to TRBD2 (6 bases). Trimming pared 2 bases from V and 5 bases from J, leaving 10 bases between. The CDR3 runs to 13 residues. Germline values: CDR1 MNHEY, CDR2 SMNVEV (reference sequence). CDR3 sequence (DNA): TGTGCCAGCAGTTTAGAGGAGGGCCACGAGCAGTACTTC. It encodes CASSLEEGHEQYF.

J is TRBJ1-2 and V is TRBV13, with D possibly matching TRBD1 (5 bases). Germline CDR1 is PRHDT and CDR2 is FYEKMQ (reference sequence). This CDR3 spans 13 amino acids. Trimming cost V 2 bases and J 4 bases, with 8 bases left between them. CDR3 region: CASSLNGGYGYTF. The CDR3 DNA is TGTGCCAGCAGCTTAAACGGGGGCTATGGCTACACCTTC.

The chain uses TRBV28 and TRBJ2-7; D uncertain. The CDR3 covers 11 residues. Germline assignment: CDR1 MDHEN and CDR2 SYDVKM. The V end was cut by 1 base, the J end by 7 bases, with 5 bases between. The CDR3 DNA is TGTGCCAGCAGTTTATCGAGGGAGCAGTACTTC. It is translated as CASSLSREQYF.

This sequence joins TRBV2 and TRBJ2-5; possible D gene TRBD2, 5 bases. Trimming shortened V by 6 bases and J by 2 bases, and 7 bases separated the two germline ends. The CDR3 covers 12 residues. Germline V lookup: CDR1 SNHLY, CDR2 FYNNEI. The CDR3 region is CASRLGQETQYF. The CDR3 coding sequence is TGTGCCAGCAGACTAGGACAAGAGACCCAGTACTTC.

The chain employs TRBV4-2 and TRBJ1-4; D possibly corresponds to TRBD1 (5 bases). V was pared by 4 bases and J by 6 bases, with 12 bases between. This CDR3 contains 14 residues. The germline V gene has CDR1 LGHNA and CDR2 YNFKEQ. DNA for the CDR3: TGTGCCAGCAGCCTCAGGGAAGGAGATGAAAAACTGTTTTTT. Its protein product is CASSLREGDEKLFF.

In the case of this clone: A read error may produce the germline difference seen at one junction end. The DNA for the CDR3 is TGTGCCGGCAGCCGAACCGGGGAGGGGTACGAGCAGTACTTC. This translates into CAGSRTGEGYEQYF. The gene calls are TRBV4-2 and TRBJ2-7; 7 bases are shared with TRBD2. Germline CDR1 is LGHNA and CDR2 is YNFKEQ. The CDR3 extends over 14 amino acids.

To note about this clone: Other DNA variants within this sample encode the same CDR3. The chain joins TRBV15 to TRBJ1-1; no definite D call. V gave up 0 bases and J gave up 3 bases, with 8 bases separating them. The length of the CDR3 is 14 residues. Per the germline V gene, CDR1 is LNHNV and CDR2 is YYDKDF (reference sequence). In DNA, the CDR3 is TGTGCCACCAGCAGAGACCGCAGCTACACTGAAGCTTTCTTT. Amino acids: CATSRDRSYTEAFF.

This chain links TRBV29-1 with TRBJ1-5, with a tentative D call TRBD1 (5 bases). The V gene lost 4 bases and the J gene lost 4 bases, with 8 bases spanning the gap. This CDR3 spans 12 amino acids. Per germline, CDR1 SQVTM and CDR2 ANQGSEA. CDR3 loop: CSVGQNNQPQHF. The DNA for the CDR3 is TGCAGCGTTGGACAGAATAATCAGCCCCAGCATTTT. The full variable domain, its missing parts supplied by reference TRBV29-1 and TRBJ1-5, is SAVISQKPSRDICQRGTSLTIQCQVDSQVTMMFWYRQQPGQSLTLIATANQGSEATYESGFVIDKFPISRPNLTFSTLTVSNMSPEDSSIYLCSVGQNNQPQHFGDGTRLSIL.

This clone was observed at least ten times. The chain couples TRBV16 to TRBJ1-4, with TRBD1 as a possible D gene (5 bases). V lost 8 bases and J lost 5, with 18 bases in between. In germline, CDR1 is KGHSY, CDR2 FQNENV. This CDR3 contains 15 residues. The DNA for the CDR3 is TGTGCCAGCCGCACGGAGGGGCAGCCGAATGAAAAACTGTTTTTT. Translation: CASRTEGQPNEKLFF.

The chain combines TRBV19 with TRBJ2-3; 8 nucleotides match TRBD1. Germline CDR1 is LNHDA and CDR2 is SQIVND (reference sequence). V dropped 9 bases and J dropped 6; count of bases not matched to a gene: 17. This CDR3 is 16 amino acids long. CDR3 loop: CASKTRTGYSSDTQYF. CDR3 DNA sequence: TGTGCCAGCAAAACTCGGACAGGGTATTCCTCGGATACGCAGTATTTT.

The count of this clone is one. This sequence joins TRBV2 and TRBJ2-3; 12 nucleotides agree with TRBD2. The CDR3 extends over 15 amino acids. V lost 6 bases and J lost 2; bases outside the gene matches: 3. Germline values: CDR1 SNHLY, CDR2 FYNNEI. The CDR3 sequence: CASRTSGRITDTQYF. The CDR3 DNA is TGTGCCAGCAGAACTAGCGGGAGGATCACAGATACGCAGTATTTT.

V is TRBV28 and J is TRBJ2-1, with 9 nucleotides matching TRBD1. The germline CDR1 and CDR2 sequences are MDHEN and SYDVKM. V shed 7 bases, J shed 4 bases, and the junction held 8 bases outside the gene matches. This CDR3 is 15 amino acids long. CDR3 amino acids: CASIVGTGNYNEQFF. The CDR3 DNA reads TGTGCCAGCATCGTAGGGACAGGGAATTACAATGAGCAGTTCTTC.

The rearrangement links TRBV15 to TRBJ2-7, with 13 positions matching TRBD2. V dropped 0 bases and J dropped 6; count of bases not matched to a gene: 11. Germline V lookup: CDR1 LNHNV, CDR2 YYDKDF (reference sequence). The CDR3 sequence is 18 residues long. The CDR3 DNA reads as TGTGCCACCAGCAGAGATCCCCCTGGACTAGCGGGAGACGGCGAGCAGTACTTC. Translation gives CATSRDPPGLAGDGEQYF.